This paragraph covers one TCR beta chain sequence. The sample belongs to a study of Ad26.COV2.S vaccination and SARS-CoV-2 variants. On the study more broadly: Donor had been placed in the Ad26.COV2.S arm of the COV1001 trial.

Looked up from germline, CDR1 is MDHEN and CDR2 is SYDVKM. V lost 7 bases and J 6 bases, leaving 16 bases between the germline ends. This CDR3 has 14 residues. Libraries were prepared by immunoSEQ multiplex PCR; TCRdb keeps only in-frame clonotypes and omits some of them. The data show 300,000 to 350,000 clones, around 90% seen once. Treatment in this sample: 15 to 20 received Ad26.COV2.S at low or high dose, single or two shots; 5 received placebo; per-sample allocation not given. Sampling was performed 63 days after the first vaccine or placebo injection. Whoever gave the sample was an adult aged 18-55 years in Boston. Wuhan-strain SARS-CoV-2 spike was expressed by the Ad26 vector that made up the vaccine.

The sample here was peripheral blood, taken in a trial of Ad26.COV2.S vaccine versus placebo. The clonotype comes from a person aged 18-65 years who received the Ad26.COV2.S COVID-19 vaccine or a placebo. V usage is TRBV28 and J usage is TRBJ1-3; a possible D gene is TRBD1 (6 bases). As DNA, the CDR3 is TGTGCCAGCACCCTTGGACAGTTGGTAAACACCATATATTTT. Protein sequence: CASTLGQLVNTIYF.